One T cell receptor beta chain is described in this entry. This entry is derived from a study of Tregs in tolerant kidney transplant recipients. Measured with immunoSEQ multiplex PCR; TCRdb has only the in-frame clones, and not every one. This table holds about 240,000 clones, approximately 83% found once. CDR3 length equals 16 residues. V gave up 3 bases and J gave up 5 bases, with 19 bases separating them. CDR1 and CDR2 (germline): KGHSH, LQKENI. Material: CD4+ T cells from blood. The receptor was isolated from a human donor in good health. The V gene is TRBV18, the J gene TRBJ1-2; possible D gene TRBD1, 6 bases. The CDR3 DNA follows: TGTGCCAGCTCACCCTCTGGGCAGGGGCCCCTTTATGGCTACACCTTC. This encodes CASSPSGQGPLYGYTF.